This section outlines one T cell receptor beta chain sequence together with its context. As yet, its antigen is unknown. These data belong to a study of CD8 T cells in ankylosing spondylitis. CDR3 length: 16 residues. The V end lost 0 bases, the J end lost 9 bases, and 21 bases lay between the germline ends. Germline lookup yields CDR1 DFQATT and CDR2 SNEGSKA (reference sequence). The study's findings and limits: In reactive arthritis synovial fluid and blood, some motif variants had been reported before. It was reported that disease-linked clones were significantly enriched in matched ankylosing spondylitis synovial fluid. Disease-linked clones had a CD8+ phenotype and relatively low frequency in peripheral blood. Seemingly distinctive of ankylosing spondylitis blood was a TCR beta motif formed by eight highly homologous variants.

Quantitative molecular-barcoded 5'-RACE generated the TCR beta libraries. TCRdb called the 5' RACE reads again in MiXCR, with one record for every CDR3 protein. The sample has fewer than 250,000 distinct CDR3 sequences, approximately 20% seen once. The origin of this receptor is a male donor with ankylosing spondylitis. Sequencing input: blood, either unsorted or a sorted T cell fraction (not recorded which). This chain joins TRBV20-1 and TRBJ2-1; tentative D call: TRBD1 (5 bases). The chain's CDR3 is CSARDTVEMRQSEQFF. In DNA form, the CDR3 reads TGCAGTGCTAGAGATACAGTGGAAATGAGACAGTCTGAGCAGTTCTTC.